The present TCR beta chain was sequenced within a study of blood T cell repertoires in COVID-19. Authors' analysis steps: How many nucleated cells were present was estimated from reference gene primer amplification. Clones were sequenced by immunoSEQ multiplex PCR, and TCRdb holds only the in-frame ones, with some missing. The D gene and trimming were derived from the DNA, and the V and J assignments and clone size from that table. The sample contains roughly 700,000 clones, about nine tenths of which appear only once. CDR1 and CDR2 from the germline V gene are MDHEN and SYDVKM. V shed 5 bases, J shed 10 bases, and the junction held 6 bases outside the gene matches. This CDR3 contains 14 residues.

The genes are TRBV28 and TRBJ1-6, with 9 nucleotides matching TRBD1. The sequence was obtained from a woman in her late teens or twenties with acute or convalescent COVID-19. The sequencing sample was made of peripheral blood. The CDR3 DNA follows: TGTGCCAGCAGTAGAATACAGGGGGCGTCACCCCTCCACTTT. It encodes CASSRIQGASPLHF.